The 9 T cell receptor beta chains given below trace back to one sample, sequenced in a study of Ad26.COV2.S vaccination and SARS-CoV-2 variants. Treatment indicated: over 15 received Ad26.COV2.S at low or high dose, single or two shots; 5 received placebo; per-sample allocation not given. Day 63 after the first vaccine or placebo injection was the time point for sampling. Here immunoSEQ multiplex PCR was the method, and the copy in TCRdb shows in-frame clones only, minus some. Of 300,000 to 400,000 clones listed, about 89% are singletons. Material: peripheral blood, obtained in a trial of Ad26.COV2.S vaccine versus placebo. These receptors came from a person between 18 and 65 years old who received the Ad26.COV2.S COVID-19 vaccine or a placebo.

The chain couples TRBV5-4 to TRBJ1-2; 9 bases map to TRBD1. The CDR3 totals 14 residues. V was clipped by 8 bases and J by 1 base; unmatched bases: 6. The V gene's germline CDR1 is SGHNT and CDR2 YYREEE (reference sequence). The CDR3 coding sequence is TGTGCCAGTAAACCGGACAGGGGTAACTATGGCTACACCTTC. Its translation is CASKPDRGNYGYTF. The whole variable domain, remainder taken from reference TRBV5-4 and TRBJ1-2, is ETGVTQSPTHLIKTRGQQVTLRCSSQSGHNTVSWYQQALGQGPQFIFQYYREEENGRGNFPPRFSGLQFPNYSSELNVNALELDDSALYLCASKPDRGNYGYTFGSGTRLTVV.

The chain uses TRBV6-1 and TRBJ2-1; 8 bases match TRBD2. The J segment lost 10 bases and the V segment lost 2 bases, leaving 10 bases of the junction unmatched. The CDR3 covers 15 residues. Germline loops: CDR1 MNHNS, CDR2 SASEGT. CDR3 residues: CASSESWTSQSEQFF. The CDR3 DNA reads TGTGCCAGCAGTGAAAGTTGGACTAGCCAAAGCGAGCAGTTCTTC.

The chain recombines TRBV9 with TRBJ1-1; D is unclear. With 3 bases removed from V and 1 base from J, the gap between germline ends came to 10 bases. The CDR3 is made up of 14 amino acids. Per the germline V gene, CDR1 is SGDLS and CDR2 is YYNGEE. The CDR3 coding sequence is TGTGCCAGCAGCGAGGGCGGAAAGAACACTGAAGCTTTCTTT. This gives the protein CASSEGGKNTEAFF.

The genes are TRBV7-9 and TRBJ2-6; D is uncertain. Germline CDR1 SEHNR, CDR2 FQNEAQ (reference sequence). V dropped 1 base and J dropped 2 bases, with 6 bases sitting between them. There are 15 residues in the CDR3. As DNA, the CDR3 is TGTGCCAGCAGCTTAGTGTTAGCTGGGGCCAACGTCCTGACTTTC. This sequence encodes CASSLVLAGANVLTF.

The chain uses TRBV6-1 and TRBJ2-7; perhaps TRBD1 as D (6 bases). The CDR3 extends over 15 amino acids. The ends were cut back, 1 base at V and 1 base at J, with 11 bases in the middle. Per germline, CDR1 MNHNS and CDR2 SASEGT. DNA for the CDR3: TGTGCCAGCAGTGAAGAAGGGGGAACATCCTACGAGCAGTACTTC. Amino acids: CASSEEGGTSYEQYF.

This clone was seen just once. The CDR3 DNA sequence: TGTGCCAGCAGCTTAGATCTAAGCAGGGGCACTGAAGCTTTCTTT. Translation: CASSLDLSRGTEAFF. The chain couples TRBV11-2 to TRBJ1-1, with a tentative D call TRBD1 (6 bases). V was clipped by 0 bases and J by 4 bases, with 12 bases between them. The germline V gene has CDR1 SGHAT and CDR2 FQNNGV. This CDR3 is built from 15 residues.

As DNA, the CDR3 is TGTGCCAGCAGCCCCAAGACTAGCGGGAGCTACGAGCAGTACTTC. Translation: CASSPKTSGSYEQYF. The J gene is TRBJ2-7, the V gene TRBV9; 12 bases are shared with TRBD2. Germline V lookup: CDR1 SGDLS, CDR2 YYNGEE. The CDR3 totals 15 residues. The V and J ends lost 4 bases and 3 bases, in that order; junction bases with no gene match: 5.

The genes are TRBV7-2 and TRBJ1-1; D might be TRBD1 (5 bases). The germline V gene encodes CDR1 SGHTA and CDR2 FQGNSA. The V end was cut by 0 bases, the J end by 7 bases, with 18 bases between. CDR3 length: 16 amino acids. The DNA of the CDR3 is TGTGCCAGCAGCTTAGCAGGAGGGACCCCGGGGGGTGAAGCTTTCTTT. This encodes CASSLAGGTPGGEAFF.

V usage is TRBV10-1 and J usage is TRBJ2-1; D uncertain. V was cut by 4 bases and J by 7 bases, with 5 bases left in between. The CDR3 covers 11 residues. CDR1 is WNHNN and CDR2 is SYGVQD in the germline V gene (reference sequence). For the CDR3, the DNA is TGCGCCAGCAGTGGGGGTAATGAGCAGTTCTTC. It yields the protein CASSGGNEQFF.